This T cell receptor beta chain was obtained from a study of beta chain features in type 1 diabetes. About the research overall: Age and gender were similar between patients and healthy donors, as were cell yields.

Whole-study findings and limits: PCR might favor shorter templates, but any such skew would affect patients and controls equally. People with Type 1 diabetes carried modestly yet significantly shorter TCRB CDR3s in all four CD4+ subsets.

As for this clone: Its antigen is not identified.

The entirety of the isolated RNA underwent reverse transcription, so expressed TCRB transcripts were sequenced. TCRdb's copy holds only in-frame clones and misses some; the assay was immunoSEQ multiplex PCR. The sample holds under 400,000 clones; around 20% are singletons and the top ten take around 0.044%. CD45RO/CCR7/CD25/CD127/CD95/CD27 separated CD4+ naive, central memory, regulatory and stem cell-like memory cells by sorting. The CDR3 has 13 residues. The ends were cut back, 1 base at V and 10 bases at J, with 12 bases in the middle. Germline-derived CDR1 and CDR2 are SGHRS and YFSETQ. The rearrangement links TRBV5-1 to TRBJ2-1, with D maybe TRBD1 (5 bases). Sequencing was carried out using naive CD4+ T cells from blood. The origin of this receptor is a woman aged 18-30 years in good health. This CDR3 is CASSLQGRYEQFF. The CDR3 DNA follows: TGCGCCAGCAGCTTGCAGGGAAGGTACGAGCAGTTCTTC.